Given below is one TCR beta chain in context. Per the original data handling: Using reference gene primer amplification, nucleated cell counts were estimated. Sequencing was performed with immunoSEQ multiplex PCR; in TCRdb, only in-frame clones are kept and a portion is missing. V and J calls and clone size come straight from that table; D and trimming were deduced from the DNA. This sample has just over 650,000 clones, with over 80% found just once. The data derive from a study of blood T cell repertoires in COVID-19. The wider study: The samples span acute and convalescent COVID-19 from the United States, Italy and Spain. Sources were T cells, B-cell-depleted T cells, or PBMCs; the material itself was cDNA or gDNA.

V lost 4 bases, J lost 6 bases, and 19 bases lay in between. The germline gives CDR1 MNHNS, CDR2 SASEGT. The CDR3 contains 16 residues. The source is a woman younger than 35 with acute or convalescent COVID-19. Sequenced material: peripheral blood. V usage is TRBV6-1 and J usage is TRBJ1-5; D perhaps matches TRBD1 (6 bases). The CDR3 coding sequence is TGTGCCAGCAGTGGATACTCAGGAGGGGGGGGTCAGCCCCAGCATTTT. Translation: CASSGYSGGGGQPQHF.